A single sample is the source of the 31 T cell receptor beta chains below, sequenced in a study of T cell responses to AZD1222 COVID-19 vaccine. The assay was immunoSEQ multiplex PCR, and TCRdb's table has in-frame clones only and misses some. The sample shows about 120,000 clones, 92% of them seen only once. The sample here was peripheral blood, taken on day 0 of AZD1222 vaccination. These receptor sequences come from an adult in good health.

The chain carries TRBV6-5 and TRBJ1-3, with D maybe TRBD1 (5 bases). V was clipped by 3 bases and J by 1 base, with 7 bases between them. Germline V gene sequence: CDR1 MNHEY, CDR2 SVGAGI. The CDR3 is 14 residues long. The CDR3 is CASSYGGSGNTIYF. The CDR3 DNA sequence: TGTGCCAGCAGTTATGGGGGGTCTGGAAACACCATATATTTT.

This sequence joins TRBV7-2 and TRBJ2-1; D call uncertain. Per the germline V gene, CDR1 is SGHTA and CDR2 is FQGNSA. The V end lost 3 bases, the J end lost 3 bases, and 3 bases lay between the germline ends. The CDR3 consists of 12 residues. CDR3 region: CASSLLYNEQFF. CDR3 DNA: TGTGCCAGCAGCTTGCTCTACAATGAGCAGTTCTTC. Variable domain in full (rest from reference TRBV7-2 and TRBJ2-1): GAGVSQSPSNKVTEKGKDVELRCDPISGHTALYWYRQSLGQGLEFLIYFQGNSAPDKSGLPSDRFSAERTGGSVSTLTIQRTQQEDSAVYLCASSLLYNEQFFGPGTRLTVL.

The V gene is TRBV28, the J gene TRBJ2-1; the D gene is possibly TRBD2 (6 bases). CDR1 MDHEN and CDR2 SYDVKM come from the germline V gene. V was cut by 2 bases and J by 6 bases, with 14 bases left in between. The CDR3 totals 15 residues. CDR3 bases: TGTGCCAGCAGTTTAGGCCTTGGAGGGACCAATGAGCAGTTCTTC. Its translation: CASSLGLGGTNEQFF.

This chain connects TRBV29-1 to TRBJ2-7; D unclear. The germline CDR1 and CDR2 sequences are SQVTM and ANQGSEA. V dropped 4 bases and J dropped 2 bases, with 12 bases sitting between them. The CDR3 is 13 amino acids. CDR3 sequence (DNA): TGCAGCGTTGTCGGGCAGGTAGCCTACGAGCAGTACTTC. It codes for CSVVGQVAYEQYF.

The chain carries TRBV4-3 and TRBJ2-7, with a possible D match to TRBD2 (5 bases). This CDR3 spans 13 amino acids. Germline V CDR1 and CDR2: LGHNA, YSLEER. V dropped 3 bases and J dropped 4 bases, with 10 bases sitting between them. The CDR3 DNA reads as TGCGCCAGCAGCCATGGGTCGGGATACGAGCAGTACTTC. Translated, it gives CASSHGSGYEQYF.

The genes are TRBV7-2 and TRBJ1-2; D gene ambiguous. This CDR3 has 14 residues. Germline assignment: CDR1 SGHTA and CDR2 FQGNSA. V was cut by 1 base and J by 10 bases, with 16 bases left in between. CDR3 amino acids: CASSLVGIDRHYTF. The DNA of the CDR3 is TGTGCCAGCAGCTTAGTGGGGATCGATCGACACTACACCTTC.

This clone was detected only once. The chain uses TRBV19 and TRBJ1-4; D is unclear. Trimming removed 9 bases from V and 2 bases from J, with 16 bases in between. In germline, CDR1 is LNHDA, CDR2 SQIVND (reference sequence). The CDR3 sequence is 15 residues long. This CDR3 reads CASLDIRRTNEKLFF. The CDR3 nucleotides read TGTGCCAGCCTCGACATCCGCCGTACTAATGAAAAACTGTTTTTT.

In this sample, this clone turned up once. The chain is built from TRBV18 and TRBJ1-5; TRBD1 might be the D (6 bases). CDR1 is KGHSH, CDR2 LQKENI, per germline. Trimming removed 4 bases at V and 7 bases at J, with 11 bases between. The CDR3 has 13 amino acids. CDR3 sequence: CASSLGTHQPQHF. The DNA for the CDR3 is TGTGCCAGCTCACTGGGGACACACCAGCCCCAGCATTTT.

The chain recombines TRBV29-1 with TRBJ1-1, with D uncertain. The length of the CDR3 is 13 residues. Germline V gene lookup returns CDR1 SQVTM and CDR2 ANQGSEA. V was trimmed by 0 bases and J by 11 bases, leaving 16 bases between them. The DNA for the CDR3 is TGCAGCGTTGAAGATCCGGGGTCCCGAGGTGCTTTCTTT. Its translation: CSVEDPGSRGAFF.

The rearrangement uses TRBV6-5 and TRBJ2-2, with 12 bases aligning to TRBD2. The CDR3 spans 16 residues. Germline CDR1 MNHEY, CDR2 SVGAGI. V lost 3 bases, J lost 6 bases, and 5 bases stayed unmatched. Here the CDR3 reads CASSYSGLAGSGELFF. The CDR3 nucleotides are TGTGCCAGCAGTTATTCAGGACTAGCGGGGTCCGGGGAGCTGTTTTTT.

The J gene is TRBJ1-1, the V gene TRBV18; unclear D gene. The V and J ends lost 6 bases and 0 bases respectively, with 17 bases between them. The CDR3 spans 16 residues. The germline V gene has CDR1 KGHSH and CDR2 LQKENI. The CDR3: CASSLLDELMNTEAFF. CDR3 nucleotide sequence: TGTGCCAGCTCTCTCCTGGACGAGCTCATGAACACTGAAGCTTTCTTT.

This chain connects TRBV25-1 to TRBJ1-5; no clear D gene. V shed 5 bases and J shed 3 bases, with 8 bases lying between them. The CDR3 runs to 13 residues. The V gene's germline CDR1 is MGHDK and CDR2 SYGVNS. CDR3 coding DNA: TGTGCCAGCAGTCGCGACTTCAATCAGCCCCAGCATTTT. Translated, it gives CASSRDFNQPQHF.

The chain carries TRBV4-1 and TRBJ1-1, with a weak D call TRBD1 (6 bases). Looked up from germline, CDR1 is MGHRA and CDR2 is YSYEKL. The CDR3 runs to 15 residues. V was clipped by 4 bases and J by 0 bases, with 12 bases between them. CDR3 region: CASSPRGQLNTEAFF. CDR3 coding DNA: TGCGCCAGCAGCCCCCGCGGACAGTTGAACACTGAAGCTTTCTTT.

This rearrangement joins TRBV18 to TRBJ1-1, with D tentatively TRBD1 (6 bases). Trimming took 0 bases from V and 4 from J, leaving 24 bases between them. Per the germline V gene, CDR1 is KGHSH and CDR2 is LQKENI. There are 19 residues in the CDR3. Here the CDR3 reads CASSPPRYAKQGGSTEAFF. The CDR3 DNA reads TGTGCCAGCTCACCACCGAGGTACGCCAAACAAGGGGGAAGCACTGAAGCTTTCTTT. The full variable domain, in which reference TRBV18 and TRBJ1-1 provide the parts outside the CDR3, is NAGVMQNPRHLVRRRGQEARLRCSPMKGHSHVYWYRQLPEEGLKFMVYLQKENIIDESGMPKERFSAEFPKEGPSILRIQQVVRGDSAAYFCASSPPRYAKQGGSTEAFFGQGTRLTVV.

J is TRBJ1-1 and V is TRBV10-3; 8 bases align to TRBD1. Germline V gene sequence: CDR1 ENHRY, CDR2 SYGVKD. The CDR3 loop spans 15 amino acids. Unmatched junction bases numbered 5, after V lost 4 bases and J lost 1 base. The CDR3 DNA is TGTGCCATCAGTGGTGTAGACAGGGGGAACACTGAAGCTTTCTTT. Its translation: CAISGVDRGNTEAFF.

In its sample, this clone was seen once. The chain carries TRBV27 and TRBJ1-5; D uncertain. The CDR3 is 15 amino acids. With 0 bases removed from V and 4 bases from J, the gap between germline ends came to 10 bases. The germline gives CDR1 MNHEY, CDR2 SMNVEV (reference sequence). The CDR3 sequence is CASSLSVGLNQPQHF. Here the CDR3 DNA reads TGTGCCAGCAGTTTATCCGTCGGTTTGAATCAGCCCCAGCATTTT.

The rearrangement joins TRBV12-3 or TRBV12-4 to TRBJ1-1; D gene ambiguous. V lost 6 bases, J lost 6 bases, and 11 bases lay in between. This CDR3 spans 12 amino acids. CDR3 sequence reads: CASSLLQAEAFF. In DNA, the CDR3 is TGTGCCAGCAGCCTCCTGCAGGCTGAAGCTTTCTTT.

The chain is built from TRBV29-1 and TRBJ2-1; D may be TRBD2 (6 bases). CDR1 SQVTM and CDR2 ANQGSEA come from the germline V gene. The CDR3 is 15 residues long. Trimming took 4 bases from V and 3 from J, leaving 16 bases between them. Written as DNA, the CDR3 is TGCAGCGTTGTGGACCCGGGACTGTACTACAATGAGCAGTTCTTC. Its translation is CSVVDPGLYYNEQFF.

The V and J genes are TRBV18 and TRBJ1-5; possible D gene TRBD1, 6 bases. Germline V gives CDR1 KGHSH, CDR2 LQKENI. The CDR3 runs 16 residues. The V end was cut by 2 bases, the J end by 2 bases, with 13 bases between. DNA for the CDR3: TGTGCCAGCTCACCATCGGAGGGGGTTGGCAATCAGCCCCAGCATTTT. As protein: CASSPSEGVGNQPQHF.

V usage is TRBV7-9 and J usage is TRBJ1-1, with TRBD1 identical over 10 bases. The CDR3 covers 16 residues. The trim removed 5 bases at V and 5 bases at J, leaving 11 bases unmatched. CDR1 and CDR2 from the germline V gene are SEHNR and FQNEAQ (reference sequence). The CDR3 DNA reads TGTGCCAGCAGCAACTCAGACAGGGGGCTAAGAACTGAAGCTTTCTTT. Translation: CASSNSDRGLRTEAFF. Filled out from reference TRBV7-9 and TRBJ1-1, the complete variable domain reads DTGVSQNPRHKITKRGQNVTFRCDPISEHNRLYWYRQTLGQGPEFLTYFQNEAQLEKSRLLSDRFSAERPKGSFSTLEIQRTEQGDSAMYLCASSNSDRGLRTEAFFGQGTRLTVV.

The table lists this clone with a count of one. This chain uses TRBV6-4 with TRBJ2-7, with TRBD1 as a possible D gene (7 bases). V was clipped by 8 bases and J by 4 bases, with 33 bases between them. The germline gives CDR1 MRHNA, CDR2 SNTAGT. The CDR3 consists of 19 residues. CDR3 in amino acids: CASAVRGRPAGLDLYEQYF. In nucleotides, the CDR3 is TGTGCCAGCGCAGTGAGGGGGCGTCCAGCGGGCCTAGACTTGTACGAGCAGTACTTC.

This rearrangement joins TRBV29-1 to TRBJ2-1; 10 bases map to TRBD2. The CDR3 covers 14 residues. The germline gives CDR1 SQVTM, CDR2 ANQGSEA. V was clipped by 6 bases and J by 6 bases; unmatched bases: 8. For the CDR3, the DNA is TGCAGCGTGTACTTAGCGGGGGGTCTCAATGAGCAGTTCTTC. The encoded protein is CSVYLAGGLNEQFF.

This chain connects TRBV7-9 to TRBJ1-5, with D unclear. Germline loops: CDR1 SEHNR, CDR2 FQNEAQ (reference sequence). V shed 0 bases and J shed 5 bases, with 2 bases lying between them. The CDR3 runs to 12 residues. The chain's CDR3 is CASSLAYQPQHF. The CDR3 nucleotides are TGTGCCAGCAGCTTAGCTTATCAGCCCCAGCATTTT.

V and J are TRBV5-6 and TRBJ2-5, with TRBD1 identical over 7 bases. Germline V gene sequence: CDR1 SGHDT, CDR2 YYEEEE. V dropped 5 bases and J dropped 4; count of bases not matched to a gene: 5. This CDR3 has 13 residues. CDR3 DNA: TGTGCCAGCAGTGACAGGGTCCGAGAGACCCAGTACTTC. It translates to CASSDRVRETQYF.

The CDR3 loop is CASSNTAYEQYF. CDR3 DNA: TGTGCCAGCAGCAACACCGCCTACGAGCAGTACTTC. The chain has TRBV11-2 and TRBJ2-7; D gene unclear. The CDR3 spans 12 residues. Germline V gene sequence: CDR1 SGHAT, CDR2 FQNNGV. Deletions cut 5 bases from V and 2 bases from J, with 7 bases between.

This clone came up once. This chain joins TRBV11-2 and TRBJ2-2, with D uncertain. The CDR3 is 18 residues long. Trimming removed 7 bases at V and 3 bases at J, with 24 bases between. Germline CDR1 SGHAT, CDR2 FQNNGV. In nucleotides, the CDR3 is TGTGCCAGCAATAATATATTAGAGGATCCCACTTACACCGGGGAGCTGTTTTTT. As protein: CASNNILEDPTYTGELFF.

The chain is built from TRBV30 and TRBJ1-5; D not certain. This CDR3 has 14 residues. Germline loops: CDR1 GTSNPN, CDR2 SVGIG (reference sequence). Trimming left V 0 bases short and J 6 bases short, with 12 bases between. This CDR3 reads CAWSVWEVGQPQHF. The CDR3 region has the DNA TGTGCCTGGAGTGTCTGGGAGGTGGGTCAGCCCCAGCATTTT.

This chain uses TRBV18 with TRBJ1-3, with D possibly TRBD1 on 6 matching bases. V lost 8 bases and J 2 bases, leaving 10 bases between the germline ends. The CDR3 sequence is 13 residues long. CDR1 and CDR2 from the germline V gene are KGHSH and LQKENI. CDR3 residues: CASTGGTGNTIYF. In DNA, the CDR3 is TGTGCCAGCACCGGGGGCACTGGAAACACCATATATTTT.

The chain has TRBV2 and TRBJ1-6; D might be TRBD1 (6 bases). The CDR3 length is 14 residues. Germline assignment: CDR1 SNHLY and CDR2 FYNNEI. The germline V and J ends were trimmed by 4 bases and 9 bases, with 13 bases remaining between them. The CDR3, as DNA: TGTGCCAGCAGTGCTCGGGGGGCCCTTTCACCCCTCCACTTT. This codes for CASSARGALSPLHF.

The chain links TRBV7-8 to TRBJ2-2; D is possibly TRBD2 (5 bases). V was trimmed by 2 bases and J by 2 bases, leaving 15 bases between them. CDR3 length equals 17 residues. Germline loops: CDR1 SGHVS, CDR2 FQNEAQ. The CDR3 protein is CASSLYGGSLNTGELFF. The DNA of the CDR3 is TGTGCCAGCAGCTTATATGGCGGGTCCCTAAACACCGGGGAGCTGTTTTTT.

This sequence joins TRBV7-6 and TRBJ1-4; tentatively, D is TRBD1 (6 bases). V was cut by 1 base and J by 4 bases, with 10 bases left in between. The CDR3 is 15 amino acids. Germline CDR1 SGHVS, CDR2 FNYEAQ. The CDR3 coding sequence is TGTGCCAGCAGCTTAGGGGCAGGGGATAATGAAAAACTGTTTTTT. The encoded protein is CASSLGAGDNEKLFF.